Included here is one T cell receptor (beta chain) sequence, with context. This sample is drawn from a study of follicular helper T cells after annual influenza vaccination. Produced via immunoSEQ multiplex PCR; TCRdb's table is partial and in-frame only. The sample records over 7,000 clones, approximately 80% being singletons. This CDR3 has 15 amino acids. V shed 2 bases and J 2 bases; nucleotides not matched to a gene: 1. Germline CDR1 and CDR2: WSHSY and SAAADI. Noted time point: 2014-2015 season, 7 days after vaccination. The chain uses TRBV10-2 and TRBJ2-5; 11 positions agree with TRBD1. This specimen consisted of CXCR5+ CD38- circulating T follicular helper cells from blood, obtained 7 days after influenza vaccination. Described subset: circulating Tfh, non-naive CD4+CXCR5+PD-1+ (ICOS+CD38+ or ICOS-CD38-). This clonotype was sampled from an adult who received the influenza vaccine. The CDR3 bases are TGCGCCAGCAGTGAGGGGGACAGGGGGCAAGAGACCCAGTACTTC. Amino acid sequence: CASSEGDRGQETQYF.